The 32 T cell receptor beta chains listed next were all sequenced from one sample in a study of shared clonotypes between healthy human individuals. The data were produced by immunoSEQ multiplex PCR, yet TCRdb's version contains in-frame clones alone and is incomplete. In the table there are more than 2 million clones, 90% to 96% of which are singletons. Specimen: naive CD4+ T cells sorted from blood. As for subset: CD45RA+ positively selected. These receptors all come from a man aged 18-30 years in good health.

V gene TRBV5-1 combines with J gene TRBJ2-2, with D uncertain. The V end was cut by 5 bases, the J end by 5 bases, with 7 bases between. Germline V gene lookup returns CDR1 SGHRS and CDR2 YFSETQ. This CDR3 spans 12 amino acids. The CDR3 spells CASRVNTGELFF. In DNA form, the CDR3 reads TGCGCCAGCAGAGTCAATACCGGGGAGCTGTTTTTT.

The chain recombines TRBV6-7 with TRBJ2-7, with TRBD2 matching 7 bases. TRBV6-7 is recorded as an ORF, its role being uncertain. J was trimmed by 7 bases and V by 2 bases; bases with no gene match: 8. CDR3 length equals 14 residues. The DNA for the CDR3 is TGTGCCAGCAGTTACGATCTAGCGGAATGGGAGCAGTACTTC. Residues: CASSYDLAEWEQYF.

The chain uses TRBV18 and TRBJ1-4, with a possible D match to TRBD1 (6 bases). The CDR3 length is 15 residues. The germline CDR1 and CDR2 sequences are KGHSH and LQKENI. With 3 bases removed from V and 7 bases from J, the gap between germline ends came to 15 bases. CDR3 sequence: CASSPRGLRGEKLFF. CDR3 bases: TGTGCCAGCTCACCTCGGGGGCTACGGGGTGAAAAACTGTTTTTT. The full variable domain, completed using reference TRBV18 and TRBJ1-4, is NAGVMQNPRHLVRRRGQEARLRCSPMKGHSHVYWYRQLPEEGLKFMVYLQKENIIDESGMPKERFSAEFPKEGPSILRIQQVVRGDSAAYFCASSPRGLRGEKLFFGSGTQLSVL.

This sequence joins TRBV5-1 and TRBJ2-7, with 12 bases that match TRBD1. CDR3 length: 15 amino acids. J gave up 6 bases and V 3 bases, and 7 bases lay outside the gene matches. Germline CDR1 and CDR2: SGHRS and YFSETQ. CDR3: CASSSRDRGRGEQYF. DNA for the CDR3: TGCGCCAGCAGCTCCCGGGACAGGGGGCGAGGCGAGCAGTACTTC.

DNA for the CDR3: TGTGCCAGCAGCTACGGCAACAGGGTCTGGCATTTT. This sequence encodes CASSYGNRVWHF. The chain has TRBV7-8 and TRBJ1-5; D perhaps matches TRBD1 (6 bases). CDR3 length: 12 amino acids. The V end lost 4 bases, the J end lost 15 bases, and 16 bases lay between the germline ends. Germline V gene data show CDR1 as SGHVS and CDR2 as FQNEAQ.

The chain recombines TRBV28 with TRBJ2-7, with a possible D match to TRBD2 (6 bases). The CDR3 has 12 residues. V was cut by 6 bases and J by 0 bases, with 6 bases left in between. Per the germline V gene, CDR1 is MDHEN and CDR2 is SYDVKM. The CDR3 DNA reads as TGTGCCAGCAGACTAGCCTCCTACGAGCAGTACTTC. Translating gives CASRLASYEQYF. Using reference TRBV28 and TRBJ2-7 for the parts outside the CDR3, the full variable domain is DVKVTQSSRYLVKRTGEKVFLECVQDMDHENMFWYRQDPGLGLRLIYFSYDVKMKEKGDIPEGYSVSREKKERFSLILESASTNQTSMYLCASRLASYEQYFGPGTRLTVT.

The chain combines TRBV25-1 with TRBJ2-1; 11 bases align to TRBD2. Germline V gene lookup returns CDR1 MGHDK and CDR2 SYGVNS. J lost 5 bases, V lost 5 bases, and 5 bases had no gene match. This CDR3 has 15 residues. CDR3 amino acids: CASSTRLAGNNEQFF. The DNA of the CDR3 is TGTGCCAGCAGTACCCGACTAGCGGGGAACAATGAGCAGTTCTTC.

V and J are TRBV5-1 and TRBJ2-1; D gene uncertain. The CDR3 sequence is 13 residues long. Trimming left V 4 bases short and J 6 bases short, with 11 bases between. Germline V lookup: CDR1 SGHRS, CDR2 YFSETQ. The DNA of the CDR3 is TGCGCCAGCAGCCTCCAAGTGGGCAATGAGCAGTTCTTC. This sequence encodes CASSLQVGNEQFF.

The CDR3 protein is CASSGGQASYEQYF. CDR3 bases: TGCGCCAGCAGCGGGGGACAGGCCTCCTACGAGCAGTACTTC. This rearrangement joins TRBV5-1 to TRBJ2-7, with 8 bases that match TRBD1. The CDR3 runs 14 residues. Trimming at V came to 4 bases and at J to 0 bases, leaving 3 bases not matched to a gene. The germline V gene encodes CDR1 SGHRS and CDR2 YFSETQ.

This clone has a single count. V usage is TRBV10-3 and J usage is TRBJ1-3; no firm D call. The germline gives CDR1 ENHRY, CDR2 SYGVKD. V lost 11 bases, J lost 3 bases, and 8 bases lay in between. This CDR3 is 11 amino acids long. The CDR3 nucleotides read TGTGCCGCCCTTAGTGGAAACACCATATATTTT. It yields the protein CAALSGNTIYF.

V usage is TRBV7-6 and J usage is TRBJ1-1; D gene ambiguous. CDR3 size: 13 residues. Trimming removed 3 bases from V and 1 base from J, with 6 bases in between. Germline CDR1 reads SGHVS; CDR2 reads FNYEAQ. CDR3 nucleotide sequence: TGTGCCAGCAGCTTTAAAAAGAACACTGAAGCTTTCTTT. It yields the protein CASSFKKNTEAFF.

The V gene is TRBV6-1, the J gene TRBJ2-3; D is possibly TRBD1 (6 bases). The V end lost 8 bases, the J end lost 8 bases, and 14 bases lay between the germline ends. Germline CDR1 and CDR2: MNHNS and SASEGT. The CDR3 extends over 12 amino acids. The CDR3 spells CASRGQLSTQYF. The CDR3 coding sequence is TGTGCCAGCCGCGGACAGTTAAGTACGCAGTATTTT.

The chain employs TRBV21-1 and TRBJ1-5. TRBV21-1 is designated a pseudogene. The CDR3 has 18 residues. The CDR3 loop is CASSKVLWFEVSNQPQHF. In nucleotides, the CDR3 is TGTGCCAGCAGCAAAGTTTTGTGGTTCGAGGTTAGCAATCAGCCCCAGCATTTT.

CDR3 in DNA: TGTGCCAGCAGTTACTCGACAGGGGCAGGTGAAAAACTGTTTTTT. It codes for CASSYSTGAGEKLFF. The rearrangement uses TRBV6-5 and TRBJ1-4, with TRBD1 matching 8 bases. The CDR3 runs 15 residues. CDR1 and CDR2 from the germline V gene are MNHEY and SVGAGI. J was trimmed by 7 bases and V by 0 bases; bases with no gene match: 4.

This rearrangement joins TRBV28 to TRBJ1-5; D remains ambiguous. The CDR3 has 13 amino acids. CDR1 MDHEN and CDR2 SYDVKM come from the germline V gene. The V end was cut by 4 bases, the J end by 6 bases, with 10 bases between. The CDR3 DNA follows: TGTGCCAGCAGTTACAGAACGGGTCAGCCCCAGCATTTT. Amino acids: CASSYRTGQPQHF.

The J gene is TRBJ2-7, the V gene TRBV5-1; 8 bases are shared with TRBD1. The CDR3 runs 16 residues. Germline CDR1 is SGHRS and CDR2 is YFSETQ. The junction had 13 bases not matched to a gene; V was cut back by 4 bases and J by 4 bases. CDR3 sequence (DNA): TGCGCCAGCAGCCTTTTGACAGGGGTTTCGCAGTACGAGCAGTACTTC. The encoded protein is CASSLLTGVSQYEQYF. Based on the CDR3 plus reference TRBV5-1 and TRBJ2-7, the full variable domain is KAGVTQTPRYLIKTRGQQVTLSCSPISGHRSVSWYQQTPGQGLQFLFEYFSETQRNKGNFPGRFSGRQFSNSRSEMNVSTLELGDSALYLCASSLLTGVSQYEQYFGPGTRLTVT.

The V and J genes are TRBV5-1 and TRBJ2-3, with TRBD2 matching 7 bases. Germline CDR1 is SGHRS and CDR2 is YFSETQ. The CDR3 contains 16 residues. V dropped 4 bases and J dropped 3; count of bases not matched to a gene: 11. The CDR3 region has the DNA TGCGCCAGCAGCCCCAATCCGGCGGGAGCAACAGATACGCAGTATTTT. Translating it yields CASSPNPAGATDTQYF.

This chain joins TRBV4-3 and TRBJ2-6, with unresolved D. Trimming shortened V by 0 bases and J by 0 bases, and 3 bases separated the two germline ends. The CDR3 length is 15 residues. Germline V gene lookup returns CDR1 LGHNA and CDR2 YSLEER. The CDR3 region is CASSQESSGANVLTF. In DNA, the CDR3 is TGCGCCAGCAGCCAAGAAAGCTCTGGGGCCAACGTCCTGACTTTC.

The genes are TRBV19 and TRBJ1-2; D might be TRBD1 (5 bases). Trimming stripped 7 bases from V and 8 bases from J, with 14 bases between. This CDR3 comprises 12 residues. CDR1 is LNHDA and CDR2 is SQIVND in the germline V gene (reference sequence). The CDR3 spells CASTFRDGGYTF. CDR3 DNA: TGTGCCAGTACCTTCAGGGACGGCGGCTACACCTTC.

The chain links TRBV7-2 to TRBJ1-2; TRBD1 aligns across 7 bases. After removal of 5 bases from V and 6 bases from J, the junction contained 9 bases not matched to a gene. Germline V gene sequence: CDR1 SGHTA, CDR2 FQGNSA. The CDR3 is made up of 14 amino acids. This chain's CDR3 is CASSQGQAGDGYTF. Written as DNA, the CDR3 is TGTGCCAGCAGCCAAGGACAGGCGGGTGATGGCTACACCTTC.

In the case of this clone: The sample has other DNA sequences that encode this CDR3 too. The chain joins TRBV7-3 to TRBJ2-7, with TRBD1 matching over 7 bases. J gave up 4 bases and V 2 bases, and 2 bases lay outside the gene matches. Germline V gene data show CDR1 as SGHTA and CDR2 as FQGTGA. This CDR3 region has 13 residues. The CDR3: CASSLARGYEQYF. In nucleotides, the CDR3 is TGTGCCAGCAGCTTAGCCAGGGGGTACGAGCAGTACTTC.

The chain joins TRBV5-1 to TRBJ1-3; 7 bases fit TRBD1. The V gene end was trimmed by 0 bases and the J gene end by 0 bases; junction bases not matched to a gene: 6. Germline loops: CDR1 SGHRS, CDR2 YFSETQ. The CDR3 contains 17 residues. As DNA, the CDR3 is TGCGCCAGCAGCTTGGTTGGACAGGAGATCTCTGGAAACACCATATATTTT. Protein sequence: CASSLVGQEISGNTIYF. Full variable domain (rest looked up from reference TRBV5-1 and TRBJ1-3): KAGVTQTPRYLIKTRGQQVTLSCSPISGHRSVSWYQQTPGQGLQFLFEYFSETQRNKGNFPGRFSGRQFSNSRSEMNVSTLELGDSALYLCASSLVGQEISGNTIYFGEGSWLTVV.

The chain is built from TRBV6-1 and TRBJ1-5, with D unresolved. Trimming pared 7 bases from V and 0 bases from J, leaving 10 bases between. The CDR3 is 14 residues long. Germline V gene sequence: CDR1 MNHNS, CDR2 SASEGT. This CDR3 reads CASTPQDSNQPQHF. Written as DNA, the CDR3 is TGTGCCAGCACCCCCCAGGATAGCAATCAGCCCCAGCATTTT.

V is TRBV18 and J is TRBJ2-5; possible D gene TRBD2, 5 bases. From germline, CDR1 is KGHSH and CDR2 LQKENI. V lost 2 bases, J lost 5 bases, and 15 bases lay in between. CDR3 size: 15 residues. This CDR3 reads CASSPTREVGETQYF. Written as DNA, the CDR3 is TGTGCCAGCTCACCAACTAGGGAAGTTGGGGAGACCCAGTACTTC.

The chain uses TRBV16 and TRBJ2-1, with D unresolved. Germline V gene lookup returns CDR1 KGHSY and CDR2 FQNENV. The CDR3 covers 14 residues. Trimming stripped 3 bases from V and 6 bases from J, with 12 bases between. CDR3 DNA sequence: TGTGCCAGCAGCCAGCTTGCAATTTCCAATGAGCAGTTCTTC. It encodes CASSQLAISNEQFF.

This clone was observed a single time. V gene TRBV2 combines with J gene TRBJ1-1; TRBD1 matches 9 bases. The CDR3 sequence is 15 residues long. V shed 6 bases, J shed 5 bases, and the junction held 10 bases outside the gene matches. Germline V gene data show CDR1 as SNHLY and CDR2 as FYNNEI. CDR3 nucleotide sequence: TGTGCCAGCAGAGGACAGGGGAATCTTATGACTGAAGCTTTCTTT. Amino acids: CASRGQGNLMTEAFF.

The chain's CDR3 is CASSVSAGANGGHEQYF. For the CDR3, the DNA is TGTGCCAGCAGCGTATCGGCGGGAGCCAACGGAGGGCACGAGCAGTACTTC. This chain connects TRBV9 to TRBJ2-7; 7 bases match TRBD2. The CDR3 consists of 17 residues. From germline, CDR1 is SGDLS and CDR2 YYNGEE. V was clipped by 1 base and J by 5 bases; unmatched bases: 15.

The gene calls are TRBV10-3 and TRBJ1-6; D not certain. The V end was cut by 6 bases, the J end by 8 bases, with 14 bases between. This CDR3 contains 14 residues. CDR1 is ENHRY and CDR2 is SYGVKD in the germline V gene. As DNA, the CDR3 is TGTGCCATCAGCCTGAGGGAGGCAGATTCACCCCTCCACTTT. This encodes CAISLREADSPLHF.

V and J are TRBV4-1 and TRBJ2-3; unclear D gene. This CDR3 is 14 amino acids long. Trimming pared 6 bases from V and 4 bases from J, leaving 14 bases between. Germline CDR1 and CDR2: MGHRA and YSYEKL. The CDR3 DNA is TGCGCCAGCAGAGACATAAGGGCCTCAGATACGCAGTATTTT. This codes for CASRDIRASDTQYF.

This clone was recorded only once. The rearrangement uses TRBV19 and TRBJ2-3; D tentatively reads TRBD1 or TRBD2 (5 bases each). The germline V and J ends were trimmed by 9 bases and 0 bases, with 19 bases remaining between them. This CDR3 region has 16 residues. Germline V gives CDR1 LNHDA, CDR2 SQIVND (reference sequence). The CDR3: CASSPGTVFSTDTQYF. CDR3 DNA sequence: TGTGCCAGCAGTCCCGGGACGGTATTTAGCACAGATACGCAGTATTTT.

V is TRBV10-3 and J is TRBJ1-1; 12 bases line up with TRBD1. This CDR3 is built from 15 residues. Germline values: CDR1 ENHRY, CDR2 SYGVKD. Germline trimming cut 0 bases from V and 7 bases from J; bases unmatched to any gene: 3. In DNA form, the CDR3 reads TGTGCCATCAGTGAGTCGGGACAGGGGGCGGTTGAAGCTTTCTTT. Translated: CAISESGQGAVEAFF.

V and J are TRBV9 and TRBJ1-5, with D unclear. From germline, CDR1 is SGDLS and CDR2 YYNGEE. The length of the CDR3 is 21 residues. The germline V and J ends were trimmed by 0 bases and 5 bases, with 30 bases remaining between them. This chain's CDR3 is CASSVGLRVRLYQRVDQPQHF. The CDR3 DNA reads as TGTGCCAGCAGCGTAGGTCTAAGGGTCCGGTTGTATCAAAGGGTTGATCAGCCCCAGCATTTT.